These 18 T cell receptor beta chains originate from one sample sequenced in a study of cytomegalovirus exposure and HLA in healthy donors. Use of 60 Vbeta and 13 Jbeta primers characterized the PCR. The method was immunoSEQ multiplex PCR; TCRdb's version includes in-frame clones alone and lacks a portion of them. The sample carries roughly 200,000 clones, roughly 90% recorded once. Source material: PBMCs. These receptors all stem from a woman in her 30s in good health and CMV-seronegative.

This chain connects TRBV5-6 to TRBJ2-7, with D tentatively TRBD2 (6 bases). Trimming shortened V by 4 bases and J by 0 bases, and 23 bases separated the two germline ends. Germline V gene sequence: CDR1 SGHDT, CDR2 YYEEEE. The CDR3 sequence is 18 residues long. CDR3 sequence reads: CASSLPHVGLTYSYEQYF. In DNA form, the CDR3 reads TGTGCCAGCAGCCTTCCACACGTCGGACTAACCTACTCCTACGAGCAGTACTTC.

V and J are TRBV5-1 and TRBJ2-7; no reliable D call. Trimming left V 4 bases short and J 2 bases short, with 13 bases between. The CDR3 consists of 14 residues. CDR1 and CDR2 from the germline V gene are SGHRS and YFSETQ. CDR3 amino acids: CASSVTQSAYEQYF. The CDR3 DNA reads TGCGCCAGCAGCGTGACACAGAGTGCCTACGAGCAGTACTTC.

V and J are TRBV2 and TRBJ2-2, with D unclear. This CDR3 has 14 amino acids. Looked up from germline, CDR1 is SNHLY and CDR2 is FYNNEI. V shed 7 bases and J shed 2 bases, with 11 bases lying between them. For the CDR3, the DNA is TGTGCCAGCAAAGGTACAGTTAACACCGGGGAGCTGTTTTTT. This encodes CASKGTVNTGELFF.

The V gene is TRBV7-8, the J gene TRBJ2-5; a possible D gene is TRBD2 (6 bases). V lost 0 bases to trimming and J lost 3 bases, with 14 bases between them. The germline gives CDR1 SGHVS, CDR2 FQNEAQ. There are 16 residues in the CDR3. The DNA of the CDR3 is TGTGCCAGCAGCTTAGCGTATGGGACTTTCAAAGAGACCCAGTACTTC. Encoded protein: CASSLAYGTFKETQYF.

The rearrangement links TRBV6-5 to TRBJ1-1, with D tentatively TRBD1 (5 bases). The ends were cut back, 5 bases at V and 1 base at J, with 11 bases in the middle. Looked up from germline, CDR1 is MNHEY and CDR2 is SVGAGI. There are 14 residues in the CDR3. The CDR3 loop reads CASSEVGGNTEAFF. DNA of the CDR3: TGTGCCAGCAGTGAGGTGGGGGGGAACACTGAAGCTTTCTTT.

CDR3 protein: CATIKLTGPRLDSGNTIYF. The CDR3 DNA is TGTGCCACCATTAAACTAACAGGCCCGCGTCTCGACTCTGGAAACACCATATATTTT. The chain has TRBV15 and TRBJ1-3; possibly TRBD1 for D (5 bases). V lost 7 bases, J lost 0 bases, and 25 bases lay in between. From germline, CDR1 is LNHNV and CDR2 YYDKDF (reference sequence). The CDR3 consists of 19 residues.

The chain uses TRBV19 and TRBJ2-5; maybe TRBD2 (6 bases). Germline-derived CDR1 and CDR2 are LNHDA and SQIVND (reference sequence). V was shortened by 4 bases and J by 3 bases, with 18 bases between the two germline ends. This CDR3 spans 16 amino acids. CDR3 protein: CASSRRTPGGEETQYF. The DNA for the CDR3 is TGTGCCAGTAGTAGGAGAACACCAGGCGGGGAAGAGACCCAGTACTTC.

This chain joins TRBV7-9 and TRBJ2-7; 7 nucleotides align to TRBD1. The V gene end was trimmed by 8 bases and the J gene end by 5 bases; junction bases not matched to a gene: 6. Germline-derived CDR1 and CDR2 are SEHNR and FQNEAQ (reference sequence). The CDR3 loop spans 12 amino acids. The CDR3, as DNA: TGTGCCAGCCTAAAAGGACAGGACGAGCAGTACTTC. Amino acid sequence: CASLKGQDEQYF.

J is TRBJ1-2 and V is TRBV10-3; 8 nucleotides agree with TRBD1. The V gene's germline CDR1 is ENHRY and CDR2 SYGVKD. The V segment lost 5 bases and the J segment 2 bases; nucleotides outside the gene matches: 10. The CDR3 has 16 amino acids. CDR3 sequence reads: CAISSRRDRINYGYTF. The CDR3 bases are TGTGCCATCAGTTCCCGACGGGACAGGATCAACTATGGCTACACCTTC.

The chain combines TRBV10-3 with TRBJ1-1; TRBD1 matches at 7 bases. Germline CDR1 reads ENHRY; CDR2 reads SYGVKD. This CDR3 is 14 amino acids long. V was pared by 4 bases and J by 3 bases, with 5 bases of the junction left unmatched. Here the CDR3 reads CAISGQGGDTEAFF. In DNA form, the CDR3 reads TGTGCCATCAGTGGACAGGGAGGCGACACTGAAGCTTTCTTT.

This sequence joins TRBV6-1 and TRBJ1-4; D remains ambiguous. The CDR3 is made up of 11 amino acids. Germline lookup yields CDR1 MNHNS and CDR2 SASEGT. Trimming shortened V by 6 bases and J by 7 bases, and 6 bases separated the two germline ends. DNA for the CDR3: TGTGCCAGCAGCTACTTTGAAAAACTGTTTTTT. Translated, it gives CASSYFEKLFF.

In the case of this clone: The same CDR3 also results from other DNA sequences found in this sample. The chain joins TRBV20-1 to TRBJ2-3; D call uncertain. The CDR3 runs to 10 residues. Germline CDR1 and CDR2: DFQATT and SNEGSKA (reference sequence). V dropped 5 bases and J dropped 2 bases, with 2 bases sitting between them. DNA for the CDR3: TGCAGTGCTTACACAGATACGCAGTATTTT. The encoded protein is CSAYTDTQYF.

As DNA, the CDR3 is TGTGCCAGCAATACCGGGGAGACCCAGTACTTC. Translated, it gives CASNTGETQYF. The V gene is TRBV28, the J gene TRBJ2-5; D ambiguous. Germline V gene sequence: CDR1 MDHEN, CDR2 SYDVKM. The CDR3 consists of 11 residues. V lost 7 bases to trimming and J lost 5 bases, with 8 bases between them.

This clone appeared a few times. The chain joins TRBV4-1 to TRBJ1-4; possibly TRBD1 for D (6 bases). Trimming pared 4 bases from V and 0 bases from J, leaving 9 bases between. The CDR3 spans 15 residues. Germline lookup yields CDR1 MGHRA and CDR2 YSYEKL. CDR3 region: CASSPRTATNEKLFF. DNA for the CDR3: TGCGCCAGCAGCCCTAGGACAGCAACTAATGAAAAACTGTTTTTT.

This clone was counted a single time. The chain combines TRBV5-1 with TRBJ2-7; 10 nucleotides agree with TRBD2. CDR1 and CDR2 (germline): SGHRS, YFSETQ. J lost 2 bases, V lost 1 base, and 3 bases had no gene match. This CDR3 spans 15 amino acids. CDR3 sequence: CASSLLLAGTYEQYF. As DNA, the CDR3 is TGCGCCAGCAGCTTGTTACTAGCGGGGACCTACGAGCAGTACTTC.

The CDR3 reads CASSFAGRAQFF. The CDR3 region has the DNA TGTGCCAGCAGCTTCGCCGGCAGGGCGCAGTTCTTC. The rearrangement uses TRBV7-3 and TRBJ2-1; tentative D call: TRBD1 (5 bases). Germline CDR1 reads SGHTA; CDR2 reads FQGTGA. Deletions cut 3 bases from V and 12 bases from J, with 12 bases between. The CDR3 sequence is 12 residues long.

In nucleotides, the CDR3 is TGTGCCACCAGCAGCCGCGGACTAGCGGTTAGCTCCTACGAGCAGTACTTC. Amino acid sequence: CATSSRGLAVSSYEQYF. This chain links TRBV15 with TRBJ2-7, with 10 bases aligning to TRBD2. The J segment lost 0 bases and the V segment lost 3 bases, leaving 8 bases of the junction unmatched. The CDR3 totals 17 residues. Per the germline V gene, CDR1 is LNHNV and CDR2 is YYDKDF (reference sequence).

The chain joins TRBV5-1 to TRBJ2-5, with 7 bases identical to TRBD2. Looked up from germline, CDR1 is SGHRS and CDR2 is YFSETQ. CDR3 length: 15 amino acids. The J segment lost 2 bases and the V segment lost 0 bases, leaving 4 bases of the junction unmatched. The CDR3 sequence: CASSLAAGEQETQYF. The DNA of the CDR3 is TGCGCCAGCAGCTTGGCGGCGGGGGAACAAGAGACCCAGTACTTC.